These T cell receptor beta chains were read from a single sample in a study of T-cell reconstitution after alpha-beta-depleted transplantation in children. TCRdb itself ran the PCR reads through MiXCR, one entry per CDR3 protein. The sample holds hundreds of thousands of distinct CDR3 sequences, over 10% seen once. Material: PBMCs, mostly from graft donor cells, obtained 360 days after TCRalphabeta/CD19-depleted stem cell transplant. These receptors were collected from a male patient aged 10-17 years who had a stem cell transplant for acute myeloid leukemia, so the T cells may come from the graft donor. The conserved cysteine and the conserved F or W are not part of the CDR3 here. Fields, in order: J gene, V gene, D gene, CDR3 protein. The D gene is left open where the match is weak.

j_gene: TRBJ2-7; v_gene: TRBV7-8; d_gene: TRBD1; CDR3aa: ASSARTGNYEQY
j_gene: TRBJ2-1; v_gene: TRBV24-1; d_gene: TRBD2; CDR3aa: ATSDAQGAASGRASHEQF
j_gene: TRBJ2-7; v_gene: TRBV6-2/TRBV6-3; d_gene: -; CDR3aa: ASTNRPPGDYEQY
j_gene: TRBJ2-7; v_gene: TRBV29-1; d_gene: TRBD1; CDR3aa: SVGPRTGGYEQY
j_gene: TRBJ2-7; v_gene: TRBV3-1; d_gene: TRBD1; CDR3aa: ASSQGQGTYEQY
j_gene: TRBJ2-1; v_gene: TRBV7-8; d_gene: TRBD2; CDR3aa: ASSFRLAEGGSYNEQF
j_gene: TRBJ2-3; v_gene: TRBV29-1; d_gene: TRBD2; CDR3aa: SVSWTSGGGDTQY
j_gene: TRBJ2-5; v_gene: TRBV18; d_gene: -; CDR3aa: ASSLGLSEQETQY
j_gene: TRBJ2-1; v_gene: TRBV20-1; d_gene: TRBD2; CDR3aa: SATTSGRPSYNEQF
j_gene: TRBJ2-3; v_gene: TRBV20-1; d_gene: TRBD2; CDR3aa: SARGVAGGWADTQY
j_gene: TRBJ2-3; v_gene: TRBV6-5; d_gene: -; CDR3aa: ASSYGTGTDTQY
j_gene: TRBJ2-5; v_gene: TRBV12-3/TRBV12-4; d_gene: TRBD1; CDR3aa: ASSLDRGPRETQY
j_gene: TRBJ2-5; v_gene: TRBV20-1; d_gene: TRBD2; CDR3aa: SRLLASQETQY
j_gene: TRBJ2-5; v_gene: TRBV28; d_gene: TRBD2; CDR3aa: ASSFRLAGGETQY
j_gene: TRBJ1-2; v_gene: TRBV6-5; d_gene: -; CDR3aa: ASSYGARYYGYT
j_gene: TRBJ2-2; v_gene: TRBV12-3/TRBV12-4; d_gene: -; CDR3aa: ASSLVPGESPGELF
j_gene: TRBJ1-1; v_gene: TRBV3-1; d_gene: -; CDR3aa: ASSPGAGIGNTEAF
j_gene: TRBJ2-2; v_gene: TRBV7-6; d_gene: TRBD2; CDR3aa: ASSLMLAGNTGELF
j_gene: TRBJ2-7; v_gene: TRBV12-3/TRBV12-4; d_gene: -; CDR3aa: ASSFGGGQY
j_gene: TRBJ2-7; v_gene: TRBV29-1; d_gene: -; CDR3aa: SVQQENEQY
j_gene: TRBJ2-1; v_gene: TRBV2; d_gene: -; CDR3aa: ASRWKPASYNEQF
j_gene: TRBJ2-1; v_gene: TRBV25-1; d_gene: TRBD2; CDR3aa: ASSDRRTSGSYNEQF
j_gene: TRBJ1-5; v_gene: TRBV7-2; d_gene: -; CDR3aa: ASSLAGASNQPQH
j_gene: TRBJ2-2; v_gene: TRBV28; d_gene: -; CDR3aa: ASTPRGAGELF
j_gene: TRBJ2-1; v_gene: TRBV29-1; d_gene: TRBD1; CDR3aa: SVEQGTVYNEQF
j_gene: TRBJ2-4; v_gene: TRBV7-9; d_gene: -; CDR3aa: ASSRDILDIQY
j_gene: TRBJ2-7; v_gene: TRBV5-6; d_gene: -; CDR3aa: ASSLALGGEQY
j_gene: TRBJ2-7; v_gene: TRBV4-3; d_gene: -; CDR3aa: ASSQYARYEQY
j_gene: TRBJ2-7; v_gene: TRBV14; d_gene: -; CDR3aa: ASSHEAEQY
j_gene: TRBJ2-5; v_gene: TRBV12-3/TRBV12-4; d_gene: TRBD2; CDR3aa: ASNPDGGGKTQY
j_gene: TRBJ2-7; v_gene: TRBV4-1; d_gene: -; CDR3aa: ASSQDLAGPYEQY
j_gene: TRBJ2-3; v_gene: TRBV10-3; d_gene: -; CDR3aa: AISALRSDTQY
j_gene: TRBJ2-7; v_gene: TRBV7-2; d_gene: -; CDR3aa: ASSLVESSLVRKQY
j_gene: TRBJ2-1; v_gene: TRBV7-2; d_gene: -; CDR3aa: ASSLASSMVNEQF
j_gene: TRBJ2-7; v_gene: TRBV20-1; d_gene: -; CDR3aa: SASQGSYEQY
j_gene: TRBJ1-1; v_gene: TRBV5-1; d_gene: -; CDR3aa: ASSWTANMNTEAF
j_gene: TRBJ1-5; v_gene: TRBV20-1; d_gene: -; CDR3aa: SAFNPVTRKPNQPQH
j_gene: TRBJ2-1; v_gene: TRBV20-1; d_gene: -; CDR3aa: SASRGGEQF
j_gene: TRBJ2-7; v_gene: TRBV5-1; d_gene: -; CDR3aa: ASRGGPQPSYEQY
j_gene: TRBJ2-3; v_gene: TRBV9; d_gene: TRBD2; CDR3aa: ASSAAGTRKTDTQY
j_gene: TRBJ2-1; v_gene: TRBV11-2; d_gene: TRBD1; CDR3aa: ASSFLDRGTMWNEQF
j_gene: TRBJ2-2; v_gene: TRBV4-3; d_gene: -; CDR3aa: ASSSGSGHTGELF
j_gene: TRBJ1-1; v_gene: TRBV3-1; d_gene: -; CDR3aa: ASSSWEGNEAY
j_gene: TRBJ2-7; v_gene: TRBV28; d_gene: TRBD2; CDR3aa: ASSFGLGRYEQY
j_gene: TRBJ2-7; v_gene: TRBV12-3/TRBV12-4; d_gene: TRBD2; CDR3aa: ASRSSGRPYEQY
j_gene: TRBJ2-4; v_gene: TRBV9; d_gene: -; CDR3aa: ASSPSWGARLAKNIQY
j_gene: TRBJ2-5; v_gene: TRBV7-9; d_gene: TRBD1; CDR3aa: ASSFFRRGQETQY
j_gene: TRBJ2-3; v_gene: TRBV6-5; d_gene: TRBD2; CDR3aa: ASSYSPPGTRTTQY
j_gene: TRBJ1-1; v_gene: TRBV6-2/TRBV6-3; d_gene: -; CDR3aa: ASSYWGGLGTEAF
j_gene: TRBJ1-3; v_gene: TRBV18; d_gene: -; CDR3aa: ASSPRVLGFSGNTIY
j_gene: TRBJ2-1; v_gene: TRBV11-2; d_gene: -; CDR3aa: ASSLGGAGPLGTYNEQF
j_gene: TRBJ1-4; v_gene: TRBV7-2; d_gene: -; CDR3aa: ASSRTRAGREKLF
j_gene: TRBJ2-1; v_gene: TRBV5-1; d_gene: -; CDR3aa: ASSLVMRGDYGNEQF
j_gene: TRBJ2-1; v_gene: TRBV7-3; d_gene: TRBD2; CDR3aa: ASSLTLWGEGSYNEQF
j_gene: TRBJ2-1; v_gene: TRBV7-6; d_gene: TRBD2; CDR3aa: ASSALLAGGPRTYNEQF
j_gene: TRBJ1-5; v_gene: TRBV28; d_gene: -; CDR3aa: ASRFYTGRGPQH